The TCR beta chain described here comes from a study of T cells after yellow fever vaccination. The CDR3 is made up of 14 amino acids. V was shortened by 3 bases and J by 2 bases, with 8 bases between the two germline ends. Germline-derived CDR1 and CDR2 are WSHSY and SAAADI. As TCR cDNA was made by 5'RACE template switching, a universal primer site and UMIs were added. TCRdb fed the 5' RACE reads into MiXCR, producing one record per CDR3 protein. The profile covers under 300,000 distinct CDR3 sequences, with about 7% appearing a single time and about 0.85% taken by the ten largest. The chain combines TRBV10-2 with TRBJ1-5; D uncertain. Sequencing was performed on CD4+ T cells sorted from PBMCs, taken 15 days after the yellow fever booster vaccination. This clonotype originated in a man aged 25-45 years who received the YFV17D yellow fever vaccine. CDR3 sequence reads: CASSDSRGNQPQHF. CDR3 bases: TGCGCCAGCAGTGATTCAAGGGGCAATCAGCCCCAGCATTTT.